A selection of T cell receptor beta chains follows, all from one sample in a study of blood T cell repertoires in COVID-19. Data came from immunoSEQ multiplex PCR; TCRdb stores just in-frame clones and leaves some out. Seen here are about 150,000 clones, about nine tenths observed once, and the top ten hold almost 5%. Sequencing input: peripheral blood. These receptor sequences come from a man aged 18 to 30 with COVID-19, enrolled during active disease. CDR3s include the opening cysteine and the closing phenylalanine or tryptophan. The order of the fields is CDR3 protein, CDR3 DNA, D gene, clone size, V gene, J gene. A D gene is named only where the DNA matches it firmly. Part of the rows lack a size; the others show once, few, many or a class for expanded clones.

CDR3aa: CASSLPDTSGANVLTF
CDR3nt: TGTGCCAGCAGCTTGCCCGACACCTCAGGTGCCAACGTCCTGACTTTC
d_gene: -
abundance: -
v_gene: TRBV5-8
j_gene: TRBJ2-6

CDR3aa: CASSFNLKGAWGTEAFF
CDR3nt: TGTGCCAGCAGCTTCAACCTGAAGGGAGCATGGGGCACTGAAGCTTTCTTT
d_gene: -
abundance: -
v_gene: TRBV28
j_gene: TRBJ1-1

CDR3aa: CASSQGRAAEQYF
CDR3nt: TGTGCCAGCAGCCAAGGGCGGGCAGCCGAGCAGTACTTC
d_gene: -
abundance: once
v_gene: TRBV28
j_gene: TRBJ2-7

CDR3aa: CASSYSGSGIYGYTF
CDR3nt: TGTGCCAGCAGTTACTCGGGTTCGGGGATCTATGGCTACACCTTC
d_gene: -
abundance: -
v_gene: TRBV6-2/TRBV6-3
j_gene: TRBJ1-2

CDR3aa: CASSVSPLTSGTSTDTQYF
CDR3nt: TGTGCCAGCAGTGTGTCTCCACTGACTAGCGGAACTAGCACAGATACGCAGTATTTT
d_gene: TRBD2
abundance: -
v_gene: TRBV2
j_gene: TRBJ2-3

CDR3aa: CASSLVPPGQELYEQYF
CDR3nt: TGCGCCAGCAGCTTGGTCCCCCCGGGACAGGAGCTTTACGAGCAGTACTTC
d_gene: TRBD1
abundance: -
v_gene: TRBV5-1
j_gene: TRBJ2-7

CDR3aa: CAALGQTNEKLLF
CDR3nt: TGTGCCGCCCTCGGACAAACTAATGAAAAACTGCTTTTT
d_gene: -
abundance: -
v_gene: TRBV6-6
j_gene: TRBJ1-4

CDR3aa: CASSLVDSGRNTGELFF
CDR3nt: TGTGCCAGCAGCTTAGTAGATAGCGGGAGGAACACCGGGGAGCTGTTTTTT
d_gene: TRBD2
abundance: -
v_gene: TRBV7-7
j_gene: TRBJ2-2

CDR3aa: CASRSTPNTEAFF
CDR3nt: TGTGCCAGCAGGTCGACACCGAACACTGAAGCTTTCTTT
d_gene: -
abundance: -
v_gene: TRBV27
j_gene: TRBJ1-1

CDR3aa: CASSLDTTGRETQYF
CDR3nt: TGTGCCAGCAGCTTAGATACGACAGGGCGGGAGACCCAGTACTTC
d_gene: TRBD1
abundance: -
v_gene: TRBV7-2
j_gene: TRBJ2-5

CDR3aa: CASSSPGTSAGELFF
CDR3nt: TGTGCCAGCAGCTCCCCCGGGACTTCCGCCGGGGAGCTGTTTTTT
d_gene: -
abundance: -
v_gene: TRBV7-9
j_gene: TRBJ2-2

CDR3aa: CASSRQSYEQYF
CDR3nt: TGTGCCAGCAGCCGACAGTCCTACGAGCAGTACTTC
d_gene: -
abundance: -
v_gene: TRBV7-9
j_gene: TRBJ2-7

CDR3aa: CASSLGTGPNQPQHF
CDR3nt: TGTGCCAGCAGCTTAGGGACAGGGCCAAATCAGCCCCAGCATTTT
d_gene: TRBD1
abundance: -
v_gene: TRBV11-2
j_gene: TRBJ1-5

CDR3aa: CATSRDRGSGANVLTF
CDR3nt: TGTGCCACCAGCAGAGATCGAGGCTCTGGGGCCAACGTCCTGACTTTC
d_gene: -
abundance: -
v_gene: TRBV15
j_gene: TRBJ2-6

CDR3aa: CASMGTTYNEQFF
CDR3nt: TGTGCCAGCATGGGTACTACCTACAATGAGCAGTTCTTC
d_gene: -
abundance: few
v_gene: TRBV6-5
j_gene: TRBJ2-1

CDR3aa: CASSLTGLLSSYNEQFF
CDR3nt: TGTGCCAGCAGTTTAACTGGACTACTGAGCTCCTACAATGAGCAGTTCTTC
d_gene: -
abundance: -
v_gene: TRBV27
j_gene: TRBJ2-1

CDR3aa: CASSQDLAGSGYTF
CDR3nt: TGTGCCAGCAGCCAAGATCTTGCCGGGTCTGGCTACACCTTC
d_gene: -
abundance: -
v_gene: TRBV14
j_gene: TRBJ1-2

CDR3aa: CASSLAPGGGREQPQHF
CDR3nt: TGTGCCAGCAGCTTAGCACCTGGAGGGGGCAGGGAACAGCCCCAGCATTTT
d_gene: TRBD1
abundance: -
v_gene: TRBV7-8
j_gene: TRBJ1-5

CDR3aa: CASSTGTAQETQYF
CDR3nt: TGTGCCAGCAGCACAGGGACGGCCCAAGAGACCCAGTACTTC
d_gene: -
abundance: -
v_gene: TRBV5-6
j_gene: TRBJ2-5

CDR3aa: CASKLDFGTRSPGELFF
CDR3nt: TGTGCCAGCAAGCTCGATTTTGGGACTAGATCTCCCGGGGAGCTGTTTTTT
d_gene: TRBD2
abundance: -
v_gene: TRBV28
j_gene: TRBJ2-2

CDR3aa: CATSRDRGIGNTIYF
CDR3nt: TGTGCCACCAGCAGAGATCGGGGGATCGGAAACACCATATATTTT
d_gene: -
abundance: -
v_gene: TRBV15
j_gene: TRBJ1-3

CDR3aa: CAISESDYEQYF
CDR3nt: TGTGCCATCAGCGAAAGCGACTACGAGCAGTACTTC
d_gene: -
abundance: -
v_gene: TRBV10-3
j_gene: TRBJ2-7

CDR3aa: CASNSDRYVLYTEAFF
CDR3nt: TGTGCCAGCAATTCTGACAGGTACGTCCTGTACACTGAAGCTTTCTTT
d_gene: -
abundance: -
v_gene: TRBV28
j_gene: TRBJ1-1

CDR3aa: CASSSGLAGADEQFF
CDR3nt: TGTGCCAGCAGCTCGGGACTAGCGGGAGCGGATGAGCAGTTCTTC
d_gene: TRBD2
abundance: -
v_gene: TRBV5-6
j_gene: TRBJ2-1

CDR3aa: CASRPGLAAYNEQFF
CDR3nt: TGTGCCAGTAGACCGGGACTAGCAGCCTACAATGAGCAGTTCTTC
d_gene: TRBD2
abundance: -
v_gene: TRBV19
j_gene: TRBJ2-1

CDR3aa: CASSQGEESSGNTIYF
CDR3nt: TGCGCCAGCAGCCAAGGGGAGGAGAGCTCTGGAAACACCATATATTTT
d_gene: -
abundance: -
v_gene: TRBV4-3
j_gene: TRBJ1-3

CDR3aa: CASSDGRREISEQYF
CDR3nt: TGCGCCAGCAGTGACGGTAGGCGGGAGATATCCGAGCAGTACTTC
d_gene: TRBD2
abundance: -
v_gene: TRBV10-1
j_gene: TRBJ2-7

CDR3aa: CASSLVGSGIVPGELFF
CDR3nt: TGTGCCAGCAGCTTAGTTGGTAGCGGGATTGTACCCGGGGAGCTGTTTTTT
d_gene: TRBD2
abundance: -
v_gene: TRBV7-2
j_gene: TRBJ2-2

CDR3aa: CASTRGTSYEQYF
CDR3nt: TGTGCCAGCACGAGGGGGACCTCCTACGAGCAGTACTTC
d_gene: -
abundance: -
v_gene: TRBV12-3/TRBV12-4
j_gene: TRBJ2-7

CDR3aa: CASSLSARARGRSEKLLF
CDR3nt: TGTGCCAGCAGTTTATCCGCCCGGGCCAGGGGGCGGTCTGAAAAACTGCTTTTT
d_gene: TRBD1
abundance: -
v_gene: TRBV28
j_gene: TRBJ1-4

CDR3aa: CASSYEGVKKAFF
CDR3nt: TGTGCCAGCAGTTATGAGGGGGTAAAGAAAGCTTTCTTT
d_gene: -
abundance: -
v_gene: TRBV6-5
j_gene: TRBJ1-1

CDR3aa: CASSPMMQGESGNTIYF
CDR3nt: TGTGCCAGCTCACCAATGATGCAGGGTGAATCTGGAAACACCATATATTTT
d_gene: -
abundance: -
v_gene: TRBV18
j_gene: TRBJ1-3

CDR3aa: CATTELAGGPYGEFF
CDR3nt: TGTGCCACCACCGAACTAGCGGGAGGGCCTTACGGGGAGTTCTTC
d_gene: TRBD2
abundance: -
v_gene: TRBV19
j_gene: TRBJ2-1

CDR3aa: CASSQDSGGLLGKNIQYF
CDR3nt: TGCGCCAGCAGCCAAGATTCGGGTGGACTTTTAGGCAAAAACATTCAGTACTTC
d_gene: -
abundance: -
v_gene: TRBV4-3
j_gene: TRBJ2-4

CDR3aa: CAINPGNTDTQYF
CDR3nt: TGTGCCATCAACCCAGGGAACACAGATACGCAGTATTTT
d_gene: -
abundance: -
v_gene: TRBV10-3
j_gene: TRBJ2-3

CDR3aa: CASSHRRVENEQFF
CDR3nt: TGTGCCAGCAGTCACCGCAGGGTAGAAAATGAGCAGTTCTTC
d_gene: -
abundance: -
v_gene: TRBV5-6
j_gene: TRBJ2-1

CDR3aa: CASSIDRARTGELFF
CDR3nt: TGTGCCAGCAGCATCGACAGGGCGAGGACCGGGGAGCTGTTTTTT
d_gene: TRBD1
abundance: -
v_gene: TRBV6-5
j_gene: TRBJ2-2

CDR3aa: CASSLGPGLGEQFF
CDR3nt: TGTGCCAGCAGCTTAGGCCCGGGGTTGGGTGAGCAGTTCTTC
d_gene: -
abundance: -
v_gene: TRBV11-3
j_gene: TRBJ2-1

CDR3aa: CSVRGMNTEAFF
CDR3nt: TGCAGCGTTCGGGGTATGAACACTGAAGCTTTCTTT
d_gene: -
abundance: -
v_gene: TRBV29-1
j_gene: TRBJ1-1

CDR3aa: CSVGTGGGPEAFF
CDR3nt: TGCAGCGTTGGGACAGGGGGCGGCCCTGAAGCTTTCTTT
d_gene: TRBD1
abundance: -
v_gene: TRBV29-1
j_gene: TRBJ1-1